The 10 T cell receptor beta chains reported below all come from one sample, sequenced in a study of T cell responses to AZD1222 COVID-19 vaccine. Sequencing was performed with immunoSEQ multiplex PCR; in TCRdb, only in-frame clones are kept and a portion is missing. The sample lists approximately 75,000 clones, almost 90% occurring once. Sequences were derived from peripheral blood, sampled 28 days after the second AZD1222 dose. The receptors come from an adult who received the AZD1222 COVID-19 vaccine.

The chain links TRBV28 to TRBJ2-7; 9 nucleotides align to TRBD2. Germline CDR1 and CDR2: MDHEN and SYDVKM. V shed 6 bases and J 2 bases; nucleotides not matched to a gene: 5. This CDR3 spans 14 amino acids. The CDR3 loop is CASRPGTSPYEQYF. Here the CDR3 DNA reads TGTGCCAGCAGGCCCGGGACTAGCCCCTACGAGCAGTACTTC.

The V call is TRBV6-5, the J call TRBJ1-2, with a tentative D call TRBD1 (6 bases). V lost 6 bases and J lost 6, with 14 bases in between. The CDR3 length is 13 residues. Germline CDR1 and CDR2: MNHEY and SVGAGI. For the CDR3, the DNA is TGTGCCAGCAGCCTTACAGGGCTTGATGGCTACACCTTC. It yields the protein CASSLTGLDGYTF.

The chain links TRBV20-1 to TRBJ1-1; TRBD1 is a possible D gene (5 bases). The ends were cut back, 3 bases at V and 3 bases at J, with 14 bases in the middle. The CDR3 is 14 amino acids. Per the germline V gene, CDR1 is DFQATT and CDR2 is SNEGSKA (reference sequence). The chain's CDR3 is CSASMGPPYTEAFF. CDR3 in DNA: TGCAGTGCTAGTATGGGACCGCCATACACTGAAGCTTTCTTT.

V is TRBV28 and J is TRBJ1-2; D is uncertain. V lost 2 bases and J 5 bases, leaving 6 bases between the germline ends. The CDR3 spans 12 residues. CDR1 is MDHEN and CDR2 is SYDVKM in the germline V gene. The DNA for the CDR3 is TGTGCCAGCAGTTTAAAAAAATATGGCTACACCTTC. Amino acids: CASSLKKYGYTF.

V and J are TRBV12-3 or TRBV12-4 and TRBJ2-7; no reliable D call. V lost 7 bases and J lost 0, with 4 bases in between. This CDR3 is 11 amino acids long. The CDR3 sequence is CASTNSYEQYF. The CDR3 bases are TGTGCCAGCACCAACTCCTACGAGCAGTACTTC.

This rearrangement joins TRBV6-5 to TRBJ1-3; D not resolved. The V gene's germline CDR1 is MNHEY and CDR2 SVGAGI. The CDR3 is made up of 13 amino acids. The germline V and J ends were trimmed by 7 bases and 3 bases, with 10 bases remaining between them. The chain's CDR3 is CASTPRLGNTIYF. CDR3 nucleotide sequence: TGTGCCAGCACCCCCAGGCTTGGAAACACCATATATTTT.

The chain joins TRBV5-4 to TRBJ2-1, with D perhaps matching TRBD1 (7 bases). Germline values: CDR1 SGHNT, CDR2 YYREEE (reference sequence). The CDR3 sequence is 14 residues long. V was cut by 4 bases and J by 9 bases, with 17 bases left in between. The CDR3 sequence: CASSPKGQGGEQFF. CDR3 sequence (DNA): TGTGCCAGCAGCCCGAAGGGGCAGGGGGGTGAGCAGTTCTTC.

The rearrangement uses TRBV24-1 and TRBJ1-1; D may be TRBD1 (5 bases). CDR3 length equals 14 residues. V lost 4 bases to trimming and J lost 1 base, with 9 bases between them. CDR1 is KGHDR, CDR2 SFDVKD, per germline. CDR3 loop: CATSDNQGNTEAFF. The CDR3 coding sequence is TGTGCCACCAGTGACAATCAGGGGAACACTGAAGCTTTCTTT.

The gene calls are TRBV27 and TRBJ1-2; D is undetermined. The length of the CDR3 is 13 residues. The V gene's germline CDR1 is MNHEY and CDR2 SMNVEV (reference sequence). V was trimmed by 3 bases and J by 3 bases, leaving 8 bases between them. The CDR3 DNA reads as TGTGCCAGCAGTTTCGGGTCCTACTATGGCTACACCTTC. Translating gives CASSFGSYYGYTF.

The chain couples TRBV3-1 (or the pseudogene TRBV3-2) to TRBJ2-4; 10 bases agree with TRBD2. The V segment lost 3 bases and the J segment 11 bases; nucleotides outside the gene matches: 1. Germline CDR1 and CDR2: LGHDT and YNNKEL (reference sequence). The CDR3 contains 12 residues. The CDR3 is CASSHTSGVQYF. The CDR3 DNA follows: TGTGCCAGCAGCCATACTAGCGGGGTTCAGTACTTC.